The present T cell receptor (beta chain) was sequenced within a study of shared T cell receptors in the human thymus. Per germline, CDR1 SGHDT and CDR2 YYEEEE. V trimming: 2 bases; J trimming: 1 base; junction bases outside the gene matches: 8. CDR3 length: 17 amino acids. Libraries were prepared by immunoSEQ multiplex PCR; TCRdb keeps only in-frame clonotypes and omits some of them. The table has roughly 560,000 clones, 70% to 80% seen once. This clone was counted a few times. These same data were also listed under a study on human thymus T cells. As that study records: It was healthy Finnish infants having corrective surgery for congenital heart defects who were the donors. Thymus was obtained from resections taken during corrective heart surgery. Use of V and J genes seemed skewed within the thymic and blood repertoires.

This rearrangement joins TRBV5-6 to TRBJ2-4; TRBD2 agrees at 8 bases. Sequenced material: thymocytes. The TCR sequence derives from a boy younger than two with a congenital heart defect. For the CDR3, the DNA is TGTGCCAGCAGCTTCGGAGCGGGAGAGGGGGCCAAAAACATTCAGTACTTC. As protein: CASSFGAGEGAKNIQYF.